The 27 T cell receptor beta chains reported below all come from one sample, sequenced in a study of blood T cell repertoires in COVID-19 (dated by TCRdb to about 2020). Libraries were made using the immunoSEQ multiplex PCR assay. TCRdb provides this immuneACCESS table in a form limited to in-frame rearrangements. Some clones are lacking; in checked studies, under half of them reflect an unresolved V gene, and why the rest are absent is not known. This sample has approximately 300,000 clones in its table, and around 89% of those were observed once. Around 0.8% of the sample lies in the top ten. Sequenced input: peripheral blood. Receptor source: a man aged 25 to 40 with acute or convalescent COVID-19.

The genes are TRBV27 and TRBJ1-1, with TRBD1 identical over 9 bases. There are 16 residues in the CDR3. Germline CDR1 and CDR2: MNHEY and SMNVEV (reference sequence). V trimming: 2 bases; J trimming: 7 bases; junction bases outside the gene matches: 11. The CDR3 DNA reads TGTGCCAGCAGTTTAAGGGGAGGGACAGGGATATTTGAAGCTTTCTTT. This gives the protein CASSLRGGTGIFEAFF.

The chain is built from TRBV5-1 and TRBJ2-7; perhaps TRBD1 as D (6 bases). The germline gives CDR1 SGHRS, CDR2 YFSETQ. The V gene lost 0 bases and the J gene lost 2 bases, with 6 bases spanning the gap. This CDR3 comprises 13 residues. Written as DNA, the CDR3 is TGCGCCAGCAGCTTGGGGGACACCTACGAGCAGTACTTC. Residues: CASSLGDTYEQYF.

The chain carries TRBV4-1 and TRBJ2-7; 8 bases are a match to TRBD1. The V gene end was trimmed by 4 bases and the J gene end by 4 bases; junction bases not matched to a gene: 9. Germline lookup yields CDR1 MGHRA and CDR2 YSYEKL. The CDR3 has 15 amino acids. In nucleotides, the CDR3 is TGCGCCAGCAGCCGGGAAGCAGGGGGCCAGTACGAGCAGTACTTC. Its translation: CASSREAGGQYEQYF.

In its sample, this clone was seen a few times. The chain couples TRBV27 to TRBJ2-7, with 9 bases lining up with TRBD2. The germline V gene has CDR1 MNHEY and CDR2 SMNVEV (reference sequence). The CDR3 totals 14 residues. J lost 5 bases, V lost 2 bases, and 4 bases had no gene match. The CDR3 sequence is CASSLKRGVHEQYF. CDR3 nucleotides: TGTGCCAGCAGTTTAAAGCGGGGGGTACACGAGCAGTACTTC.

This rearrangement joins TRBV3-1 (or the pseudogene TRBV3-2) to TRBJ1-4, with 10 bases fitting TRBD1. This CDR3 contains 13 residues. The germline V gene has CDR1 LGHDT and CDR2 YNNKEL (reference sequence). Trimming took 5 bases from V and 13 from J; bases not matched to a gene: 7. CDR3 amino acids: CASSARDRGGLFF. The CDR3 DNA reads TGTGCCAGCAGCGCCCGGGACAGGGGAGGACTGTTTTTT.

The chain is built from TRBV9 and TRBJ1-2, with TRBD1 as a possible D gene (6 bases). Trimming stripped 0 bases from V and 4 bases from J, with 10 bases between. The CDR3 contains 14 residues. The V gene's germline CDR1 is SGDLS and CDR2 YYNGEE. CDR3 amino acids: CASSVVGGVYGYTF. CDR3 DNA: TGTGCCAGCAGCGTAGTAGGGGGGGTCTATGGCTACACCTTC.

The rearrangement links TRBV28 to TRBJ2-1; a weak D match, TRBD2 (7 bases). The CDR3 covers 13 residues. V was shortened by 7 bases and J by 3 bases, with 10 bases between the two germline ends. Germline-derived CDR1 and CDR2 are MDHEN and SYDVKM. DNA for the CDR3: TGTGCCAGCACGGGGGGCCACTACAATGAGCAGTTCTTC. This gives the protein CASTGGHYNEQFF.

V and J are TRBV4-1 and TRBJ2-7; 9 nucleotides line up with TRBD2. Trimming removed 4 bases from V and 0 bases from J; junction bases left unmatched: 4. The CDR3 totals 15 residues. In germline, CDR1 is MGHRA, CDR2 YSYEKL. The CDR3 DNA follows: TGCGCCAGCAGCCCACAGCGGGAGGCCTCCTACGAGCAGTACTTC. It codes for CASSPQREASYEQYF.

V gene TRBV3-1 (or the pseudogene TRBV3-2) combines with J gene TRBJ2-3; 7 bases align to TRBD2. The ends lost 4 bases at V and 6 bases at J; junction bases unmatched: 1. Germline V lookup: CDR1 LGHDT, CDR2 YNNKEL (reference sequence). The CDR3 extends over 12 amino acids. CDR3 nucleotide sequence: TGTGCCAGCAGCCGGGGGGGGGATACGCAGTATTTT. Protein: CASSRGGDTQYF.

The chain has TRBV5-7 and TRBJ1-5; 8 bases match TRBD1. TRBV5-7 is an ORF, and what it does is uncertain. Unmatched junction bases numbered 8, after V lost 3 bases and J lost 6 bases. The CDR3 totals 15 residues. The CDR3 sequence: CASSSDRGRAQPQHF. Here the CDR3 DNA reads TGTGCCAGCAGCTCAGACAGGGGCCGGGCTCAGCCCCAGCATTTT.

This chain connects TRBV7-9 to TRBJ1-2, with D unresolved. The CDR3 runs to 13 residues. The V and J ends lost 0 bases and 8 bases respectively, with 10 bases between them. Looked up from germline, CDR1 is SEHNR and CDR2 is FQNEAQ (reference sequence). CDR3 sequence: CASSLANGGGYTF. CDR3 in DNA: TGTGCCAGCAGCTTAGCCAATGGCGGGGGCTACACCTTC.

The J gene is TRBJ2-1, the V gene TRBV20-1; the D is unclear. Germline lookup yields CDR1 DFQATT and CDR2 SNEGSKA (reference sequence). V lost 6 bases, J lost 3 bases, and 6 bases lay in between. This CDR3 is 11 amino acids long. CDR3: CSANFYNEQFF. Here the CDR3 DNA reads TGCAGTGCAAACTTCTACAATGAGCAGTTCTTC.

J is TRBJ1-5 and V is TRBV9, with a tentative D call TRBD1 (5 bases). The CDR3 runs to 14 residues. CDR1 is SGDLS and CDR2 is YYNGEE in the germline V gene. V shed 7 bases and J shed 0 bases, with 11 bases lying between them. The CDR3 loop is CASSRQHSNQPQHF. Written as DNA, the CDR3 is TGTGCCAGCTCTCGACAGCATAGCAATCAGCCCCAGCATTTT.

The chain recombines TRBV24-1 with TRBJ1-3, with a tentative D call TRBD1 (5 bases). CDR3 length: 17 amino acids. CDR1 is KGHDR and CDR2 is SFDVKD in the germline V gene. V lost 8 bases and J lost 0, with 19 bases in between. This chain's CDR3 is CATKYRPGTFSGNTIYF. CDR3 coding DNA: TGTGCCACCAAGTACCGCCCGGGGACTTTCTCTGGAAACACCATATATTTT.

The chain employs TRBV3-1 (or the pseudogene TRBV3-2) and TRBJ2-5; a possible D gene is TRBD2 (7 bases). The CDR3 is 15 amino acids. Germline V gene data show CDR1 as LGHDT and CDR2 as YNNKEL (reference sequence). Trimming took off 3 bases at V and 5 bases at J, with 16 bases between the two ends. In DNA form, the CDR3 reads TGTGCCAGCAGCCAGGGGGCGATCGGGAGGGAGACCCAGTACTTC. Amino acids: CASSQGAIGRETQYF.

This chain joins TRBV30 and TRBJ2-5, with D maybe TRBD1 (5 bases). The CDR3 runs to 13 residues. CDR1 and CDR2 (germline): GTSNPN, SVGIG (reference sequence). V was clipped by 2 bases and J by 2 bases, with 9 bases between them. CDR3: CAWSRQYQETQYF. The CDR3 DNA follows: TGTGCCTGGAGTAGACAGTATCAAGAGACCCAGTACTTC.

This chain uses TRBV27 with TRBJ2-7, with 9 bases lining up with TRBD2. There are 15 residues in the CDR3. The V and J ends lost 5 bases and 7 bases, in that order; junction bases with no gene match: 12. From germline, CDR1 is MNHEY and CDR2 SMNVEV (reference sequence). CDR3 coding DNA: TGTGCCAGCAGTGGTGGGATAGCGGGAGTGGGTGAGCAGTACTTC. Amino acid sequence: CASSGGIAGVGEQYF.

The chain couples TRBV5-1 to TRBJ2-1; 7 bases map to TRBD2. The V segment lost 4 bases and the J segment 6 bases; nucleotides outside the gene matches: 10. CDR1 and CDR2 (germline): SGHRS, YFSETQ. This CDR3 has 15 amino acids. For the CDR3, the DNA is TGCGCCAGCAGCCCCCAAGCGGGAAGGCTCAATGAGCAGTTCTTC. This sequence encodes CASSPQAGRLNEQFF.

The V and J genes are TRBV5-8 and TRBJ2-7; a weak D match, TRBD1 (6 bases). Trimming cost V 2 bases and J 0 bases, with 12 bases left between them. The CDR3 loop spans 15 amino acids. Germline-derived CDR1 and CDR2 are SGHTS and YDEGEE. The CDR3 region is CASSFMRTVSYEQYF. For the CDR3, the DNA is TGTGCCAGCAGCTTCATGCGGACAGTCTCCTACGAGCAGTACTTC.

In DNA, the CDR3 is TGTGCCAGCAGTGAAGTGCTGACAGGGACCTCCTACGAGCAGTACTTC. This gives the protein CASSEVLTGTSYEQYF. The chain is built from TRBV6-1 and TRBJ2-7; 7 bases agree with TRBD1. This CDR3 spans 16 amino acids. The germline V gene has CDR1 MNHNS and CDR2 SASEGT. Losses at the gene ends were 1 base for V and 0 bases for J; bases not matched to a gene: 6.

The genes are TRBV7-9 and TRBJ2-5; 10 bases are a match to TRBD2. V shed 4 bases, J shed 2 bases, and the junction held 4 bases outside the gene matches. This CDR3 is built from 15 residues. Germline V gene sequence: CDR1 SEHNR, CDR2 FQNEAQ (reference sequence). The CDR3 DNA reads TGTGCCAGCAGCTCTTTTAGCGGGGGGCAAGAGACCCAGTACTTC. It translates to CASSSFSGGQETQYF.

In this sample, this clone turned up once. The J gene is TRBJ1-5, the V gene TRBV10-2; D gene ambiguous. Germline CDR1 is WSHSY and CDR2 is SAAADI. Trimming stripped 3 bases from V and 1 base from J, with 4 bases between. The CDR3 has 13 amino acids. Here the CDR3 reads CASSEQSNQPQHF. The DNA of the CDR3 is TGCGCCAGCAGTGAACAGAGCAATCAGCCCCAGCATTTT.

V usage is TRBV28 and J usage is TRBJ1-1, with a possible D match to TRBD1 (5 bases). V was cut by 2 bases and J by 6 bases, with 16 bases left in between. Germline V gene lookup returns CDR1 MDHEN and CDR2 SYDVKM. The CDR3 loop spans 15 amino acids. CDR3 loop: CASSLIRAGSAEAFF. Here the CDR3 DNA reads TGTGCCAGCAGTTTAATCAGGGCAGGGTCCGCTGAAGCTTTCTTT.

The gene calls are TRBV28 and TRBJ2-7; TRBD1 aligns across 9 bases. CDR1 MDHEN and CDR2 SYDVKM come from the germline V gene. The CDR3 loop spans 17 amino acids. V dropped 5 bases and J dropped 1; count of bases not matched to a gene: 12. CDR3 coding DNA: TGTGCCAGCAGTAAATGGGTGAACAGGGGGCTTTCCTACGAGCAGTACTTC. This translates into CASSKWVNRGLSYEQYF.

The CDR3 DNA reads as TGTGCCAGCAGCCGGGACAGGAGGAATCAGCCCCAGCATTTT. Its translation is CASSRDRRNQPQHF. This chain connects TRBV27 to TRBJ1-5; 8 positions agree with TRBD1. Trimming cost V 6 bases and J 4 bases; bases outside gene matches: 5. Germline V gives CDR1 MNHEY, CDR2 SMNVEV (reference sequence). The CDR3 has 14 residues.

This chain uses TRBV5-1 with TRBJ2-1; TRBD2 matches 7 bases. V dropped 1 base and J dropped 10; count of bases not matched to a gene: 11. Germline V gene data show CDR1 as SGHRS and CDR2 as YFSETQ. This CDR3 comprises 15 residues. For the CDR3, the DNA is TGCGCCAGCAGCTTGTCCGGGACCGGGGGGACCGAGCAGTTCTTC. Translation: CASSLSGTGGTEQFF.

This clone was found a few times. The J gene is TRBJ1-6, the V gene TRBV9, with D possibly TRBD1 on 5 matching bases. Trimming removed 6 bases from V and 7 bases from J, with 14 bases in between. This CDR3 is 14 amino acids long. Germline V gene sequence: CDR1 SGDLS, CDR2 YYNGEE. Written as DNA, the CDR3 is TGTGCCAGCACCCGATGGGGGGGAAATTCACCCCTCCACTTT. Protein: CASTRWGGNSPLHF.